This T cell receptor (beta chain) was recovered during a study of blood T cell repertoires in COVID-19. Across the whole study: Spain, Italy and the United States supplied samples that represented acute and convalescent COVID-19.

Methods used by the authors: The assay estimated nucleated cells by amplifying reference gene primers. Data came from immunoSEQ multiplex PCR; TCRdb stores just in-frame clones and leaves some out. Clonal size and the V and J genes are those of that table, whereas D and trimming came from the DNA. The table shows some 150,000 clones, with 84% occurring only once. This CDR3 is 14 amino acids long. CDR1 and CDR2 from the germline V gene are SEHNR and FQNEAQ (reference sequence). Trimming shortened V by 1 base and J by 4 bases, and 10 bases separated the two germline ends. Residents of 24 US areas, aged about 18 to 89 years, made up the participants.

The chain uses TRBV7-9 and TRBJ1-2; a weak D match, TRBD1 (6 bases). This clonotype was obtained from a woman between 50 and 59 years old who had been exposed to COVID-19. The sequenced sample was PBMCs or T cells enriched from blood (not recorded which). CDR3 sequence reads: CASSLETGTYGYTF. In DNA, the CDR3 is TGTGCCAGCAGCTTAGAAACAGGGACCTATGGCTACACCTTC.